This passage covers 21 T cell receptor beta chains from one sample sequenced in a study of blood T cells in healthy people across ages (dated by TCRdb to about 2015). Library construction relied on 5' RACE. The run used an Illumina HiSeq 2500. A second about 6 to 11 cycle PCR used a sample-barcoded 5' primer and a J-beta primer mix. TCRdb applied fastp at Q25 and MiXCR to the public reads, then kept only in-frame beta chains. Each CDR3 protein gets just one entry, which takes the most common genes and DNA from the rows behind it. The sample table records about 720,000 distinct CDR3 sequences; over 20% of these occur just once. The ten largest clones take up around a fifth of the sample. The sequenced sample consisted of blood. All receptors come from a man between 65 and 85 years old in good health.

This clonotype occurred many times. The J gene is TRBJ1-2, the V gene TRBV29-1; the D is unclear. CDR3 size: 11 residues. Germline CDR1 SQVTM, CDR2 ANQGSEA. Deletions cut 4 bases from V and 3 bases from J, with 6 bases between. CDR3 sequence (DNA): TGCAGCGTTGGACGGGACTATGGCTACACCTTC. Its translation: CSVGRDYGYTF.

The V and J genes are TRBV5-6 and TRBJ1-1; no clear D. The V gene lost 2 bases and the J gene lost 4 bases, with 6 bases spanning the gap. The CDR3 runs to 12 residues. Germline V gene lookup returns CDR1 SGHDT and CDR2 YYEEEE. The CDR3 spells CASSFDRTEAFF. CDR3 DNA sequence: TGTGCCAGCAGCTTTGACCGCACTGAAGCTTTCTTT.

This clonotype showed up just a few times. Written as DNA, the CDR3 is TGTGCCAGCAGACCTAATGGGGGGATTGGGACCCAGTACTTC. Translated, it gives CASRPNGGIGTQYF. The V and J genes are TRBV12-3 or TRBV12-4 and TRBJ2-5; a possible D gene is TRBD2 (6 bases). V lost 6 bases to trimming and J lost 7 bases, with 18 bases between them. The CDR3 is 14 amino acids.

The chain combines TRBV5-1 with TRBJ2-2; D is possibly TRBD1 or TRBD2 (5 bases each). Germline CDR1 SGHRS, CDR2 YFSETQ. CDR3 length equals 16 residues. V dropped 1 base and J dropped 5 bases, with 15 bases sitting between them. The CDR3 here is CASSLMEAGRTGELFF. The CDR3 DNA reads TGCGCCAGCAGCTTGATGGAGGCAGGGCGTACCGGGGAGCTGTTTTTT.

This clonotype was detected ten times or more. This chain joins TRBV10-3 and TRBJ1-3; a possible D gene is TRBD1 (6 bases). The CDR3 length is 13 residues. Germline V gene data show CDR1 as ENHRY and CDR2 as SYGVKD. Trimming took 6 bases from V and 0 from J, leaving 6 bases between them. In nucleotides, the CDR3 is TGTGCCATCAGGGACAGCTCTGGAAACACCATATATTTT. Its protein is CAIRDSSGNTIYF.

Comments on this clonotype: Compared with germline, one end of the junction differs, possibly owing to a read error. The genes are TRBV20-1 and TRBJ2-5, with 11 bases matching TRBD1. With the DNA end fitting TRBJ2-1 better, the J assignment may be wrong. CDR1 and CDR2 from the germline V gene are DFQATT and SNEGSKA (reference sequence). The CDR3 runs 14 residues. CDR3 loop: CSAYRTGGYTEQFF. CDR3 sequence (DNA): TGCAGTGCTTACAGGACAGGGGGCTACACTGAGCAGTTCTTC.

As regards this clonotype: A clone one base away is much larger, so this may be a read error. The J gene is TRBJ1-1, the V gene TRBV18, with D possibly being TRBD1 (5 bases). Germline CDR1 KGHSH, CDR2 LQKENI. This CDR3 has 14 residues. The V end lost 2 bases, the J end lost 3 bases, and 10 bases lay between the germline ends. The CDR3 DNA is TGTGCCAGCTCACCAGGGGGAGGGGACACTGAAGCTTTCTTT. This encodes CASSPGGGDTEAFF.

There are a few counts of this clonotype. A junction end diverges from the germline sequence, so it may reflect a read error. The chain is built from TRBV12-3 or TRBV12-4 and TRBJ1-2; a weak D match, TRBD1 (5 bases). This CDR3 has 14 residues. Here the CDR3 reads CASSFLWGRYGNTF. CDR3 DNA sequence: TGTGCCAGCAGTTTTCTCTGGGGACGGTATGGCAACACCTTC.

This clonotype has more than one count but fewer than ten. J is TRBJ1-1 and V is TRBV20-1, with D perhaps TRBD1 (6 bases). In germline, CDR1 is DFQATT, CDR2 SNEGSKA (reference sequence). The CDR3 extends over 15 amino acids. V gave up 7 bases and J gave up 11 bases, with 29 bases separating them. CDR3 region: CSGTQPGTRELGAFF. The CDR3 DNA sequence: TGCAGTGGGACCCAACCCGGGACAAGGGAATTAGGGGCTTTCTTT.

The chain carries TRBV12-3 or TRBV12-4 and TRBJ2-2; no clear D. Trimming took 7 bases from V and 7 from J, leaving 16 bases between them. There are 14 residues in the CDR3. CDR3 amino acids: CASKKGKEGGELFF. The CDR3 DNA follows: TGTGCCAGCAAGAAGGGAAAGGAAGGCGGGGAGCTGTTTTTT.

In its sample, this clonotype was seen a few times. The chain has TRBV5-6 and TRBJ1-1; D might be TRBD1 (5 bases). CDR1 SGHDT and CDR2 YYEEEE come from the germline V gene. V was cut by 4 bases and J by 11 bases, with 12 bases left in between. The CDR3 is 11 residues long. The CDR3 DNA reads TGTGCCAGCAGCATGGGACTCATCGCTTTCTTT. Translated: CASSMGLIAFF.

The table lists this clonotype with a few counts. V gene TRBV20-1 combines with J gene TRBJ1-5; D unresolved. The CDR3 is made up of 15 amino acids. V gave up 4 bases and J gave up 0 bases, with 13 bases separating them. Per the germline V gene, CDR1 is DFQATT and CDR2 is SNEGSKA (reference sequence). The DNA of the CDR3 is TGCAGTGCTAAGCCTGCGGGGAATAGCAATCAGCCCCAGCATTTT. Protein product: CSAKPAGNSNQPQHF.

The CDR3 region is CASSPQGFAGELFF. CDR3 nucleotides: TGTGCCAGTAGTCCCCAGGGGTTTGCCGGGGAGCTGTTTTTT. The chain has TRBV19 and TRBJ2-2, with D perhaps TRBD1 (6 bases). The CDR3 covers 14 residues. V was cut by 5 bases and J by 6 bases, with 13 bases left in between. The germline gives CDR1 LNHDA, CDR2 SQIVND (reference sequence).

This clonotype was detected only a few times. CDR3 sequence: CSVERGNDFF. The CDR3 DNA follows: TGCAGCGTTGAAAGGGGGAATGATTTCTTT. V gene TRBV29-1 combines with J gene TRBJ1-1, with a weak D call TRBD1 (6 bases). The CDR3 loop spans 10 amino acids. With 2 bases removed from V and 13 bases from J, the gap between germline ends came to 11 bases. Germline assignment: CDR1 SQVTM and CDR2 ANQGSEA.

The V gene is TRBV4-1, the J gene TRBJ2-3, with TRBD2 matching over 7 bases. J gave up 4 bases and V 0 bases, and 4 bases lay outside the gene matches. The CDR3 runs 15 residues. The germline V gene has CDR1 MGHRA and CDR2 YSYEKL. The CDR3 protein is CASSQDLGGADTQYF. For the CDR3, the DNA is TGCGCCAGCAGCCAAGATCTTGGGGGGGCAGATACGCAGTATTTT.

The chain is built from TRBV5-1 and TRBJ1-5, with D possibly being TRBD1 (6 bases). Germline lookup yields CDR1 SGHRS and CDR2 YFSETQ. This CDR3 comprises 13 residues. V gave up 1 base and J gave up 11 bases, with 13 bases separating them. The CDR3 DNA is TGCGCCAGCAGCTTGACGGGGGCGCAGGCCCAGCATTTT. It yields the protein CASSLTGAQAQHF.

The V gene is TRBV29-1, the J gene TRBJ1-1; D gene ambiguous. CDR1 is SQVTM and CDR2 is ANQGSEA in the germline V gene. Trimming took 4 bases from V and 6 from J, leaving 18 bases between them. This CDR3 is built from 14 residues. CDR3 residues: CSVALGQRLSEAFF. In nucleotides, the CDR3 is TGCAGCGTTGCTCTGGGTCAGAGGTTGTCTGAAGCTTTCTTT. Full variable domain (rest looked up from reference TRBV29-1 and TRBJ1-1): SAVISQKPSRDICQRGTSLTIQCQVDSQVTMMFWYRQQPGQSLTLIATANQGSEATYESGFVIDKFPISRPNLTFSTLTVSNMSPEDSSIYLCSVALGQRLSEAFFGQGTRLTVV.

The chain has TRBV4-1 and TRBJ1-5, with 9 bases matching TRBD1. CDR3 length: 16 amino acids. V trimming: 3 bases; J trimming: 5 bases; junction bases outside the gene matches: 8. Germline loops: CDR1 MGHRA, CDR2 YSYEKL. The CDR3 reads CASSQDRGRIDQPQHF. As DNA, the CDR3 is TGCGCCAGCAGCCAGGACAGGGGCAGGATTGATCAGCCCCAGCATTTT.

The gene calls are TRBV7-2 and TRBJ1-1, with 9 bases identical to TRBD1. The CDR3 consists of 16 residues. CDR1 and CDR2 (germline): SGHTA, FQGNSA. V shed 4 bases, J shed 1 base, and the junction held 7 bases outside the gene matches. CDR3 nucleotide sequence: TGTGCCAGCAGCTCATGGACAGGGGCGAGGAACACTGAAGCTTTCTTT. Translated, it gives CASSSWTGARNTEAFF. Supplemented by reference TRBV7-2 and TRBJ1-1, the full variable domain reads GAGVSQSPSNKVTEKGKDVELRCDPISGHTALYWYRQSLGQGLEFLIYFQGNSAPDKSGLPSDRFSAERTGGSVSTLTIQRTQQEDSAVYLCASSSWTGARNTEAFFGQGTRLTVV.

The chain couples TRBV5-5 to TRBJ1-4; 8 positions agree with TRBD1. The V gene end was trimmed by 4 bases and the J gene end by 10 bases; junction bases not matched to a gene: 15. The germline CDR1 and CDR2 sequences are SGHKS and YYEKEE (reference sequence). This CDR3 has 16 residues. CDR3 bases: TGTGCCAGCAGCCAAGGACAGGGAAACTTAATGGGAAAACTGTTTTTT. It yields the protein CASSQGQGNLMGKLFF.

This clonotype showed up just a few times. The rearrangement joins TRBV7-9 to TRBJ2-3; D perhaps matches TRBD1 (5 bases). The CDR3 covers 16 residues. The germline V gene has CDR1 SEHNR and CDR2 FQNEAQ (reference sequence). Trimming cost V 5 bases and J 6 bases, with 21 bases left between them. Written as DNA, the CDR3 is TGTGCCAGCAGCGCCCGACAGTTCCCCCCAGGGGATACGCAGTATTTT. Translating gives CASSARQFPPGDTQYF.